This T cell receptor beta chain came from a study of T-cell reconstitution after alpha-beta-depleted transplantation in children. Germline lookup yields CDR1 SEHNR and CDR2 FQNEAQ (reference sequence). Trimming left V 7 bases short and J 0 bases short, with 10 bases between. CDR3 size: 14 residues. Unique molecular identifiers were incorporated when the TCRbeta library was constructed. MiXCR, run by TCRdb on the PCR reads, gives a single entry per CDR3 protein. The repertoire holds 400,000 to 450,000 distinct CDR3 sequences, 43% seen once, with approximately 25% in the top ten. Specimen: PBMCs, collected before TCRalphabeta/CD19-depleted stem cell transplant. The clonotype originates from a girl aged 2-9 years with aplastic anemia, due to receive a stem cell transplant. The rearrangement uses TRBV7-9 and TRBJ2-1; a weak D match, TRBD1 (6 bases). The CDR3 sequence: CASNQGGSYNEQFF. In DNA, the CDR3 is TGTGCCAGCAACCAAGGGGGCTCCTACAATGAGCAGTTCTTC.